The source of this TCR beta chain is a study of CD8+ T cells in alopecia areata. Indicated treatment: oral pan-JAK inhibitor, 5-10 mg twice daily. CDR1 and CDR2 (germline): SQVTM, ANQGSEA. This CDR3 spans 12 amino acids. The V end was cut by 5 bases, the J end by 9 bases, with 15 bases between. After isolation, RNA underwent reverse transcription to generate cDNA as the sequencing template. The protocol was immunoSEQ multiplex PCR, while the TCRdb copy is restricted to in-frame clones and leaves out a portion. The sample includes more than 150,000 clones, 50% to 60% of them seen just once. This chain uses TRBV29-1 with TRBJ2-3, with a weak D call TRBD1 (6 bases). The specimen comprised CD4+ T cells sorted from blood, sampled at week 4, from a patient treated with tofacitinib. The sequence came from a human donor with alopecia areata. This CDR3 reads CSVLKTGRTQYF. CDR3 DNA sequence: TGCAGCGTTTTAAAGACAGGTCGGACGCAGTATTTT.